These T cell receptor beta chains were read from a single sample in a study of blood T cell repertoires in COVID-19. TCRdb keeps only in-frame clones here, not all; method: immunoSEQ multiplex PCR. The repertoire holds 25,000 to 35,000 clones, with about 91% as singletons. The sample taken for sequencing was peripheral blood. These receptor sequences come from a human donor with acute or convalescent COVID-19. The donor label of this sample is uncertain. CDR3s include the opening cysteine and the closing phenylalanine or tryptophan. D genes are given only for firm matches. Clone size is stated in some rows and not others, as once, few, many or a class when expanded.

J gene | clone size | D gene | V gene | CDR3 protein | CDR3 DNA
TRBJ1-3 | . | . | TRBV12-5 | CASGVQGVDSGNTIYF | TGTGCTAGTGGTGTACAGGGAGTCGACTCTGGAAACACCATATATTTT
TRBJ1-1 | . | . | TRBV19 | CASRTARAQGTEAFF | TGTGCCAGTAGAACCGCGAGGGCTCAAGGGACTGAAGCTTTCTTT
TRBJ2-1 | once | TRBD2 | TRBV10-3 | CAIHQTSGPYNEQFF | TGTGCCATCCACCAGACTAGCGGTCCATACAATGAGCAGTTCTTC
TRBJ2-1 | . | . | TRBV5-4 | CASSFSSVSSYNEQFF | TGTGCCAGCAGCTTCTCGTCAGTAAGCTCCTACAATGAGCAGTTCTTC
TRBJ2-7 | once | . | TRBV18 | CASSPASSYEQYF | TGTGCCAGCTCACCAGCGAGCTCCTACGAGCAGTACTTC
TRBJ2-1 | . | . | TRBV6-4 | CASSLDSSYNEQFF | TGTGCCAGCAGTCTTGACAGCTCCTACAATGAGCAGTTCTTC
TRBJ2-7 | . | TRBD2 | TRBV19 | CASSIPGGSYEQYF | TGTGCCAGTAGTATTCCGGGGGGTTCCTACGAGCAGTACTTC
TRBJ2-2 | few | . | TRBV18 | CASSPRGTVNTGELFF | TGTGCCAGCTCACCACGAGGGACTGTGAACACCGGGGAGCTGTTTTTT
TRBJ1-1 | . | . | TRBV7-2 | CASSLRRVDTEAFF | TGTGCCAGCAGCTTAAGGAGGGTTGACACTGAAGCTTTCTTT
TRBJ2-7 | once | TRBD2 | TRBV6-1 | CASSVSGASGSYEQYF | TGTGCCAGCAGTGTTTCGGGAGCTAGCGGATCCTACGAGCAGTACTTC
TRBJ1-2 | . | . | TRBV5-1 | CASSISQDNSGYTF | TGCGCCAGCAGCATTTCCCAGGATAACTCTGGCTACACCTTC
TRBJ1-1 | . | . | TRBV25-1 | CASSAGRVSSMAFF | TGTGCCAGCAGTGCTGGCAGGGTAAGTTCTATGGCTTTCTTT
TRBJ2-1 | . | TRBD2 | TRBV4-1 | CASSRLTSGGYNEQFF | TGCGCCAGCAGCCGACTAACTAGCGGGGGGTACAATGAGCAGTTCTTC
TRBJ2-3 | . | TRBD2 | TRBV11-3 | CASSFSAGGPRTQYF | TGTGCCAGCAGCTTTTCTGCGGGAGGGCCGCGGACGCAGTATTTT
TRBJ1-1 | . | TRBD1 | TRBV11-2 | CASSVFTGELSTEAFF | TGTGCCAGCAGCGTTTTTACAGGGGAGCTTAGCACTGAAGCTTTCTTT
TRBJ2-5 | . | TRBD2 | TRBV18 | CASSPLAGYQETQYF | TGTGCCAGCTCACCCCTAGCGGGGTACCAAGAGACCCAGTACTTC
TRBJ1-5 | . | . | TRBV28 | CASSFTGLYQPQHF | TGTGCCAGCAGTTTTACAGGGTTATATCAGCCCCAGCATTTT
TRBJ2-5 | . | . | TRBV12-3/TRBV12-4 | CASSPLQQEQYF | TGTGCCAGCAGTCCCCTTCAACAGGAGCAGTACTTC
TRBJ1-2 | . | . | TRBV11-3 | CASSLDLRFGGYTF | TGTGCCAGCAGCTTAGATCTCAGATTCGGGGGCTACACCTTC
TRBJ2-1 | once | TRBD1 | TRBV2 | CAIFDRAVYNEQFF | TGTGCCATCTTTGACAGGGCCGTTTACAATGAGCAGTTCTTC
TRBJ1-3 | . | TRBD1 | TRBV19 | CASMDRGPSGNTIYF | TGTGCCAGTATGGACAGGGGACCCTCTGGAAACACCATATATTTT
TRBJ1-1 | . | . | TRBV4-2 | CASSQDGAVNTEAFF | TGTGCCAGCAGCCAAGATGGAGCGGTGAACACTGAAGCTTTCTTT
TRBJ2-1 | . | TRBD2 | TRBV3-1/TRBV3-2 | CASSQELLAVSEQFF | TGTGCCAGCAGCCAAGAGTTGCTAGCGGTTAGCGAGCAGTTCTTC
TRBJ2-3 | . | . | TRBV5-8 | CASRILGQSTDTQYF | TGTGCCAGCAGGATACTTGGACAGAGCACAGATACGCAGTATTTT
TRBJ2-1 | . | . | TRBV2 | CASSSVGNEQFF | TGTGCCAGCAGTTCTGTCGGGAATGAGCAGTTCTTC
TRBJ2-1 | . | . | TRBV10-2 | CASHLRGPPYNEQFF | TGCGCCAGCCACCTTAGAGGTCCGCCTTACAATGAGCAGTTCTTC
TRBJ2-7 | . | TRBD1 | TRBV11-3 | CASSPGQGYYEQYF | TGTGCCAGCAGCCCGGGACAGGGGTATTACGAGCAGTACTTC
TRBJ1-1 | . | . | TRBV6-2/TRBV6-3 | CASSYSRRGSAFF | TGTGCCAGCAGTTACTCCCGGCGGGGATCAGCTTTCTTT
TRBJ1-6 | . | . | TRBV30 | CAWSVRGQYNSPLHF | TGTGCCTGGAGTGTACGCGGACAGTATAATTCACCCCTCCACTTT
TRBJ2-5 | . | TRBD2 | TRBV11-2 | CASSHSGIGETQYF | TGTGCCAGCAGCCATAGCGGGATAGGGGAGACCCAGTACTTC
TRBJ2-5 | few | TRBD2 | TRBV2 | CASSRRGGAGAQETQYF | TGTGCCAGCAGTCGGCGCGGGGGGGCCGGGGCCCAAGAGACCCAGTACTTC
TRBJ2-7 | once | TRBD2 | TRBV6-2/TRBV6-3 | CASSRGALAGVSYEQYF | TGTGCCAGCAGCCGCGGGGCTCTAGCGGGTGTATCCTACGAGCAGTACTTC
TRBJ2-2 | . | . | TRBV11-3 | CASTQTETNTGELFF | TGTGCCAGCACCCAGACAGAAACGAACACCGGGGAGCTGTTTTTT
TRBJ2-5 | . | TRBD2 | TRBV5-1 | CASSLAIGAGEETQYF | TGCGCCAGCAGCTTGGCCATAGGGGCGGGGGAAGAGACCCAGTACTTC
TRBJ2-5 | . | TRBD2 | TRBV6-6 | CASRPGGAGETQYF | TGTGCCAGCAGACCCGGGGGGGCCGGAGAGACCCAGTACTTC
TRBJ2-4 | . | . | TRBV11-3 | CASSFPQAPLAKNIQYF | TGTGCCAGCAGCTTCCCCCAAGCCCCTCTAGCCAAAAACATTCAGTACTTC
TRBJ2-6 | few | . | TRBV7-2 | CASSTTRFSPGANVLTF | TGTGCCAGCAGCACCACGAGGTTTTCACCTGGGGCCAACGTCCTGACTTTC
TRBJ2-1 | . | TRBD2 | TRBV11-2 | CASSLGLAGGEQFF | TGTGCCAGCAGCTTAGGACTAGCGGGGGGCGAGCAGTTCTTC
TRBJ2-7 | . | . | TRBV4-2 | CASSNPAGRPYEQYF | TGTGCCAGCAGCAACCCTGCAGGGCGACCCTACGAGCAGTACTTC
TRBJ1-1 | . | . | TRBV29-1 | CSVVSGFTEAFF | TGCAGCGTTGTATCAGGATTTACTGAAGCTTTCTTT
TRBJ2-5 | . | . | TRBV11-3 | CASSFSGALRETQYF | TGTGCCAGCAGCTTTTCTGGGGCTCTAAGGGAGACCCAGTACTTC
TRBJ2-2 | . | TRBD2 | TRBV10-1 | CASSLTGGPGELFF | TGCGCCAGCAGCCTAACGGGAGGGCCCGGGGAGCTGTTTTTT
TRBJ1-1 | . | . | TRBV10-3 | CAISEATVNTEAFF | TGTGCCATCAGTGAGGCGACAGTGAACACTGAAGCTTTCTTT
TRBJ1-1 | . | TRBD1 | TRBV7-9 | CATETGALSTEAFF | TGTGCCACCGAGACAGGGGCACTTTCCACTGAAGCTTTCTTT
TRBJ1-5 | . | . | TRBV6-5 | CASSQGRGKPQHF | TGTGCCAGCAGTCAGGGGCGAGGGAAGCCCCAGCATTTT
TRBJ2-7 | . | TRBD2 | TRBV7-9 | CASSLGGGLEQYF | TGTGCCAGCAGCTTGGGGGGAGGGCTCGAGCAGTACTTC